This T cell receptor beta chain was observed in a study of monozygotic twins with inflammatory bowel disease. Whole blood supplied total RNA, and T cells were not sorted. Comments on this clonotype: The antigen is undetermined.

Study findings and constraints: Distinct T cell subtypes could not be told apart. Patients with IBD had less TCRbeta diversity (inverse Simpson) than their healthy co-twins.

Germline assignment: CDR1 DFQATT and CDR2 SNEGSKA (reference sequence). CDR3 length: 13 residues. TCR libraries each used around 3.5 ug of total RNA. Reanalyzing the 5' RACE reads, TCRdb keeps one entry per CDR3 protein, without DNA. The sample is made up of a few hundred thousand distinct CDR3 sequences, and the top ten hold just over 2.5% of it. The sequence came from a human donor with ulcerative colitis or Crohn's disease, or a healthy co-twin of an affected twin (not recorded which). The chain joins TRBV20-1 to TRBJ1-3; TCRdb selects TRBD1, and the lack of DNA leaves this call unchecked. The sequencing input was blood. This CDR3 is CSVPTVGGNTIYF.